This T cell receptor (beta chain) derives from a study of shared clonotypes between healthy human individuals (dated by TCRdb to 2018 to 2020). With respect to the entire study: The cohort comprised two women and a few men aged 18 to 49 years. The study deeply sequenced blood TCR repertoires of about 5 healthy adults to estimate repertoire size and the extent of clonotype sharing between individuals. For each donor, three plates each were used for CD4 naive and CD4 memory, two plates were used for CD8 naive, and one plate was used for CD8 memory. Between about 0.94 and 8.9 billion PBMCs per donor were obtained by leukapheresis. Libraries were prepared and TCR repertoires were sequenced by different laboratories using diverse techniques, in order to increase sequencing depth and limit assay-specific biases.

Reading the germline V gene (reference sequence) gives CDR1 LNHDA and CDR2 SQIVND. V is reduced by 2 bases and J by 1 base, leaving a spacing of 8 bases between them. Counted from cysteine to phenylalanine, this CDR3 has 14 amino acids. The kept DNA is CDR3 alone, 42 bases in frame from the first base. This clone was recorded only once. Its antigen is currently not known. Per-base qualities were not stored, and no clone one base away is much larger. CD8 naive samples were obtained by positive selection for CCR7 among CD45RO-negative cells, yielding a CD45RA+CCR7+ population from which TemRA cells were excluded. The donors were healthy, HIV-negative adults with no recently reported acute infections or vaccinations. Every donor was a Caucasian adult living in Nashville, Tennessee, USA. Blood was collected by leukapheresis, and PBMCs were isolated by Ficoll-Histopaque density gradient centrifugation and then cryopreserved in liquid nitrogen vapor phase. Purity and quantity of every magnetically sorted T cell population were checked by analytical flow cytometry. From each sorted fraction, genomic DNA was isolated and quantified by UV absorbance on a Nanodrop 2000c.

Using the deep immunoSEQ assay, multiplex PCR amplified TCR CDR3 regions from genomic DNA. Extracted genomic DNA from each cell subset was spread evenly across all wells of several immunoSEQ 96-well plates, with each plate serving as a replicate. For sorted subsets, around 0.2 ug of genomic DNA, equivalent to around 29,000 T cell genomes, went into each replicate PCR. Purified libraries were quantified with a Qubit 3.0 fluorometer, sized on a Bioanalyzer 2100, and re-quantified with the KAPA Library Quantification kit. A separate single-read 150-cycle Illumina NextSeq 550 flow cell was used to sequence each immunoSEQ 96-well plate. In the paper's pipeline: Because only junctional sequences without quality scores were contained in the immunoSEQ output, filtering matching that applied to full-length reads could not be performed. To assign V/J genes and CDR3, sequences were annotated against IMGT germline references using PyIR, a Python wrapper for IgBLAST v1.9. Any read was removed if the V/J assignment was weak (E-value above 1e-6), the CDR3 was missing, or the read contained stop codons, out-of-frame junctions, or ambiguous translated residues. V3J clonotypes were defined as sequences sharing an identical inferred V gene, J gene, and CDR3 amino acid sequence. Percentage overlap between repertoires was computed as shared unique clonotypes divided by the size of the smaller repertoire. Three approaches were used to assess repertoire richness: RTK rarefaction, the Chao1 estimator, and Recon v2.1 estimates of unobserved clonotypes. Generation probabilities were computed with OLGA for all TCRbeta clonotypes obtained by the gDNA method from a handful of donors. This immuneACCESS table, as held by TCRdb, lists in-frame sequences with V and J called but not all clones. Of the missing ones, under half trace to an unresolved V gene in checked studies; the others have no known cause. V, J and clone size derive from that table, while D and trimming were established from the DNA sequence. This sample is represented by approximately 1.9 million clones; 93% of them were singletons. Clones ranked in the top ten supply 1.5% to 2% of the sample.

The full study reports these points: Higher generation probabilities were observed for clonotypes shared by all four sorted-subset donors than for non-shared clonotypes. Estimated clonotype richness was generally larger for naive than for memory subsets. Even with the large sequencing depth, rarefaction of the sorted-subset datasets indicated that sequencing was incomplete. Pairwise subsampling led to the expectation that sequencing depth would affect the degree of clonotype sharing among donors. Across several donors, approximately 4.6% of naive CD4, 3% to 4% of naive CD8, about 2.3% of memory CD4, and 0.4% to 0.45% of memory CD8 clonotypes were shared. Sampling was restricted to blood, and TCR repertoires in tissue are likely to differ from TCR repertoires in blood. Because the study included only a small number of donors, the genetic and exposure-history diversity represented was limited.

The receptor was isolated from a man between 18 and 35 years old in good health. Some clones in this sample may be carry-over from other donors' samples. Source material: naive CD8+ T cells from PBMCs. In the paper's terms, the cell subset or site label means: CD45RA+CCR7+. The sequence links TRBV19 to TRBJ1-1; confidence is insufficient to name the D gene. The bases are TGTGCCAGTAGTATAACGTGGCAGAACACTGAAGCTTTCTTT. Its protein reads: CASSITWQNTEAFF.